These T cell receptor beta chains were read from a single sample in a study of shared clonotypes between healthy human individuals. Produced via immunoSEQ multiplex PCR; TCRdb's table is partial and in-frame only. Seen here are about 380,000 clones, 96% observed once, and the top ten hold about 0.32%. The source material was memory CD8+ T cells sorted from blood. These receptors were collected from a young man in good health. The CDR3 runs from the conserved cysteine through the conserved F or W. D genes are given only for firm matches. The size field is filled for only some rows; it gives once, few, many or a size class.

d_gene	v_gene	abundance	j_gene	CDR3aa	CDR3nt
.	TRBV5-5	.	TRBJ1-2	CASSLAGEGGYGYTF	TGTGCCAGCAGCTTGGCCGGGGAGGGTGGCTATGGCTACACCTTC
.	TRBV9	.	TRBJ2-7	CASGGTDSYEQYF	TGTGCCAGCGGGGGGACAGACTCCTACGAGCAGTACTTC
.	TRBV7-9	once	TRBJ1-1	CASSLGQVNTEAFF	TGTGCCAGCAGCTTAGGACAAGTGAACACTGAAGCTTTCTTT
TRBD1	TRBV30	few	TRBJ1-1	CAWSPGTGRRGAFF	TGTGCCTGGAGTCCTGGGACAGGCCGTAGGGGGGCTTTCTTT
.	TRBV30	once	TRBJ2-6	CAWRGPAGANVLTF	TGTGCCTGGAGGGGCCCCGCTGGGGCCAACGTCCTGACTTTC
.	TRBV30	.	TRBJ2-7	CAWSVPPLGGQPFYEQYF	TGTGCCTGGAGTGTACCCCCATTGGGCGGGCAGCCGTTCTACGAGCAGTACTTC
TRBD1	TRBV28	.	TRBJ1-2	CASSLFSQGAGFNGYTF	TGTGCCAGCAGTTTATTCTCCCAGGGGGCAGGATTCAACGGCTACACCTTC
.	TRBV6-5	.	TRBJ1-5	CASSHKAGSNQPQHF	TGTGCCAGCAGCCATAAGGCAGGGAGCAATCAGCCCCAGCATTTT
TRBD1	TRBV11-1	.	TRBJ1-1	CASSPSRQGRNTEAFF	TGTGCCAGCAGCCCTTCCAGACAGGGCAGGAACACTGAAGCTTTCTTT
TRBD1	TRBV7-9	.	TRBJ2-3	CASSPRTGGKDTQYF	TGTGCCAGCAGCCCACGGACAGGGGGCAAGGATACGCAGTATTTT
TRBD2	TRBV4-2	once	TRBJ2-5	CASSPDITSGRETQYF	TGTGCCAGCAGCCCCGATATCACTAGCGGGAGAGAGACCCAGTACTTC
TRBD2	TRBV7-8	.	TRBJ2-7	CASSLGTSGTYEQYF	TGTGCCAGCAGCTTAGGGACTAGCGGGACCTACGAGCAGTACTTC
TRBD2	TRBV7-9	.	TRBJ2-5	CASSFLSGSGQETQYF	TGTGCCAGCAGCTTTCTTAGCGGGAGTGGCCAAGAGACCCAGTACTTC
TRBD2	TRBV2	.	TRBJ2-7	CASRAGRISYEQYF	TGTGCCAGCCGAGCGGGAAGAATCTCCTACGAGCAGTACTTC
.	TRBV7-2	.	TRBJ1-1	CASSHSPGLNTEAFF	TGTGCCAGCAGCCATAGTCCAGGCTTGAACACTGAAGCTTTCTTT
TRBD2	TRBV5-4	.	TRBJ2-7	CASSLAGGGVYEQYF	TGTGCCAGCAGCCTAGCGGGAGGGGGAGTGTACGAGCAGTATTTC
TRBD1	TRBV6-6	.	TRBJ1-2	CASSQQGNYGYTF	TGTGCCAGCAGCCAACAGGGGAACTATGGCTACACCTTC
.	TRBV11-2	.	TRBJ2-2	CASSLDPRELFF	TGTGCCAGCAGCTTAGATCCACGGGAGCTGTTTTTT
.	TRBV11-2	.	TRBJ1-2	CASSAQGNYGYTF	TGTGCCAGCAGCGCCCAGGGGAACTATGGCTACACCTTC
TRBD1	TRBV29-1	.	TRBJ2-5	CSVPGQAGTGQETQYF	TGCAGCGTTCCTGGACAGGCTGGGACCGGACAAGAGACCCAGTACTTC
.	TRBV9	once	TRBJ1-3	CASSVEAAGNTIYF	TGTGCCAGCAGCGTAGAGGCGGCTGGAAACACCATATATTTT
.	TRBV18	.	TRBJ2-3	CASSPTTDTQYF	TGTGCCAGCTCACCAACCACAGATACGCAGTATTTT
.	TRBV30	.	TRBJ2-5	CAWSGRSQETQYF	TGTGCCTGGAGCGGAAGGTCCCAAGAGACCCAGTACTTC
.	TRBV5-4	.	TRBJ2-3	CASSFKAITDTQYF	TGTGCCAGCAGCTTTAAAGCCATCACAGATACGCAGTATTTT
TRBD1	TRBV28	.	TRBJ1-2	CASSLTEGAQIGYTF	TGTGCCAGCAGTTTAACGGAGGGGGCGCAAATTGGCTACACCTTC
TRBD2	TRBV11-2	.	TRBJ2-7	CASSPRGTSGYEQYF	TGTGCCAGCAGCCCAAGGGGGACTAGCGGCTACGAGCAGTACTTC
.	TRBV5-4	.	TRBJ2-1	CASSSVPTNEQFF	TGTGCCAGCAGCTCCGTCCCGACGAATGAGCAGTTCTTC
.	TRBV6-1	once	TRBJ2-7	CASRDHTGGSYEQYF	TGTGCCAGCAGGGACCACACCGGAGGCTCCTACGAGCAGTACTTC
TRBD1	TRBV10-1	.	TRBJ2-3	CASKSGQPGTQYF	TGCGCCAGCAAATCGGGACAGCCGGGGACGCAGTATTTT
.	TRBV13	.	TRBJ2-6	CASSSVRTAGANVLTF	TGTGCCAGCAGCTCTGTTCGGACAGCTGGGGCCAACGTCCTGACTTTC
TRBD1	TRBV2	.	TRBJ1-4	CASSQTGSNEKLFF	TGTGCCAGCAGCCAGACAGGGAGCAATGAAAAACTGTTTTTT
TRBD1	TRBV28	.	TRBJ1-5	CASSIRQGGGSNQPQHF	TGTGCCAGCAGTATAAGACAGGGGGGCGGGAGCAATCAGCCCCAGCATTTT